This TCR beta chain came from a study of tumor and adjacent non-tumor tissue in lung cancer. Worth noting for this clonotype: An end of the junction does not agree with germline; a read error may underlie this.

TCRbeta libraries were built with three rounds of nested PCR, modified from ARM-PCR. Each CDR3 protein gets one entry after TCRdb re-called the multiplex PCR reads with MiXCR. The data hold tens of thousands of distinct CDR3 sequences, with about 61% observed a single time. This CDR3 contains 16 residues. Germline V gene sequence: CDR1 MNHNY, CDR2 SVGAGI (reference sequence). This sample's RNA came from whole unsorted tissue. This non-tumor lung sample came from over 3 cm beyond the tumor edge. This rearrangement joins TRBV6-6 to TRBJ1-5; maybe TRBD1 (6 bases). The specimen sequenced was distant non-tumor lung tissue. The TCR was taken from a man between 65 and 85 years old with non-small cell lung cancer. CDR3 DNA: TGTGCCTGCAGGGGCAGGGAACGAGCGGGCAATCAGCCCCAGCATTTT. As protein: CACRGRERAGNQPQHF.